A single T cell receptor beta chain is shown here with its context. These data come from a study of OX40 agonist ivuxolimab in advanced cancers. Autoimmune disease history or systemic immunosuppression barred patients. Clones were sequenced by immunoSEQ multiplex PCR, and TCRdb holds only the in-frame ones, with some missing. The sample lists around 30,000 clones, about nine tenths occurring once. The starting material was CD4+ or CD8+ T cells sorted from blood, obtained in a trial of the OX40 agonist ivuxolimab. The clonotype comes from an adult with an advanced solid tumor such as melanoma, head and neck, liver or kidney cancer.

The CDR3 DNA reads TGTGCCAGCAGTCCCACCTCCTACGAGCAGTACTTC. It specifies CASSPTSYEQYF. This chain connects TRBV28 to TRBJ2-7; D uncertain. With 5 bases removed from V and 0 bases from J, the gap between germline ends came to 5 bases. CDR3 length: 12 amino acids. Germline CDR1 is MDHEN and CDR2 is SYDVKM.